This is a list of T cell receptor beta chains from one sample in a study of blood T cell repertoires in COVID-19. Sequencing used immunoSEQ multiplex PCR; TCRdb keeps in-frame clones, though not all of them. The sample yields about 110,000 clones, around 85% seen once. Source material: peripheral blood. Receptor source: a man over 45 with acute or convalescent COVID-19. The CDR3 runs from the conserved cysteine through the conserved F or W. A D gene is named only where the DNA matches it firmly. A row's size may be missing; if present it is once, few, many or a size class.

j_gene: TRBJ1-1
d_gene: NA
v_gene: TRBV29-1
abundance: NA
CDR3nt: TGCAGCGCTCAGACAGGACTCACTGAAGCTTTCTTT
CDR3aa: CSAQTGLTEAFF

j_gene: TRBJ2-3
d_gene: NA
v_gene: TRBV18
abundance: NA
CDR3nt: TGTGCCAGCTCACCCTTACTCACAGATACGCAGTATTTT
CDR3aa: CASSPLLTDTQYF

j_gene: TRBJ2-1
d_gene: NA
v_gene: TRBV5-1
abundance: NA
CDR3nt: TGCGCCAGCAGCTTGGTCGCGGGGGAGCAGTTCTTC
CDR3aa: CASSLVAGEQFF

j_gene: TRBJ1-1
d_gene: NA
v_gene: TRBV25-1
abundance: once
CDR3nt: TGTGCCAGCAGTGAAGTGATGGGGGCGCGCACTGAAGCTTTCTTT
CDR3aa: CASSEVMGARTEAFF

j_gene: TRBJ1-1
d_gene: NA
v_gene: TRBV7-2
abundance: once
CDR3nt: TGTGCCAGCAGCTTAGGCGGGTTTAGAACTGAAGCTTTCTTT
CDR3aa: CASSLGGFRTEAFF

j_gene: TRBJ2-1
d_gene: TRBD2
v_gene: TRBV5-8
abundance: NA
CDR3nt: TGTGCCAGCAGCTCCATAGCGGGCTCCTACAATGAGCAGTTCTTC
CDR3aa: CASSSIAGSYNEQFF

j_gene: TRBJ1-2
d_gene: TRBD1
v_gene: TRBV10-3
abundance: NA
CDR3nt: TGTGCCATCACTCCTACAGGGGACGGCTACACCTTC
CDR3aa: CAITPTGDGYTF

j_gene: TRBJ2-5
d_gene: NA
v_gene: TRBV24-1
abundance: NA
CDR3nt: TGTGCCACCAGTGATTCTCCTCCGGGAGAAGAGACCCAGTACTTC
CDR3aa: CATSDSPPGEETQYF

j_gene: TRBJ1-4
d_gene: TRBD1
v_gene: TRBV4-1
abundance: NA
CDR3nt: TGCGCCAGCAGCCTTCAGGGGGCTAAAACTAATGAAAAACTGTTTTTT
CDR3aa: CASSLQGAKTNEKLFF

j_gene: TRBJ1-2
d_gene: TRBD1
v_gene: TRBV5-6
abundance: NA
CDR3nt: TGTGCCAGCAGCGCGGGACAGGTCAACTATGGCTACACCTTC
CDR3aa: CASSAGQVNYGYTF

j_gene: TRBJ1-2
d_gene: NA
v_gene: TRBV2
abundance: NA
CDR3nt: TGTGCCAGCAGGGAGGCCTATGGCTACACCTTC
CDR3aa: CASREAYGYTF

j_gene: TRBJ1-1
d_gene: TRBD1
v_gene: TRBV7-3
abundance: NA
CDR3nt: TGTGCCAGCAGCTTAACGGGCAGGGGGGACACTGAAGCTTTCTTT
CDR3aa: CASSLTGRGDTEAFF

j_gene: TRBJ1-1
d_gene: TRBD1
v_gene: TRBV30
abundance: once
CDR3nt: TGTGCCTGGAGTGTAAGGAGGACAGGCCATTCAGGGGCTTTCTTT
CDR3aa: CAWSVRRTGHSGAFF

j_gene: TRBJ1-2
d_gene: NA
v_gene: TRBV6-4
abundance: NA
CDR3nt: TGTGCCAGCAGTGAAGAGGGCCGAAATAACTATGGCTACACCTTC
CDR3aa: CASSEEGRNNYGYTF

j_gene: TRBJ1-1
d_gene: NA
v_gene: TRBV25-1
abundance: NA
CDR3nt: TGTGCCAGCAGTCGGGGGATCACTGAAGCTTTCTTT
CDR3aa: CASSRGITEAFF

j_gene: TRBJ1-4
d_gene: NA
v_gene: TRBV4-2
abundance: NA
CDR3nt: TGTGCCAGCAGCCAAGGGTTGCAGGGAACTAATGAAAAACTGTTTTTT
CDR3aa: CASSQGLQGTNEKLFF

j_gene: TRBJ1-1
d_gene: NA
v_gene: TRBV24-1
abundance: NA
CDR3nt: TGTGCCACCAGTCCGGAGGCACAGGGTGAAGCTTTCTTT
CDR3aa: CATSPEAQGEAFF

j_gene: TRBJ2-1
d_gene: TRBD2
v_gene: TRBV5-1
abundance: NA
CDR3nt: TGCGCCAGCAGCCGACTGACTAGCGGGGGAATGAATGAGCAGTTCTTC
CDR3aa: CASSRLTSGGMNEQFF

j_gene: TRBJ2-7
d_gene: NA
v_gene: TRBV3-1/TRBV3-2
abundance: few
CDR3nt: TGTGCCAGCAGCGAATTCGGGGTTGGCGAGCAGTACTTC
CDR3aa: CASSEFGVGEQYF

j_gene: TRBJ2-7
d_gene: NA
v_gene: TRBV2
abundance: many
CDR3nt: TGTGCCAGCAGTGAAGATCCGGGTCACTCCTACGAGCAGTACTTC
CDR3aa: CASSEDPGHSYEQYF

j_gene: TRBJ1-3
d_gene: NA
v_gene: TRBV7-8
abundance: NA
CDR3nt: TGTGCCAGCAGCCGAGTTCGCTCTGGAAACACCATATATTTT
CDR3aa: CASSRVRSGNTIYF

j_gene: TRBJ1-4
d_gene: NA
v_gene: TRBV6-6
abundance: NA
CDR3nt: TGTGCCAGCAGTTACTTCCCTGAGGGGGAGAATGAAAAACTGTTTTTT
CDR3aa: CASSYFPEGENEKLFF

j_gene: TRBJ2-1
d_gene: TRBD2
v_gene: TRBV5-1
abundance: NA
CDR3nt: TGCGCCAGCAGCTTGGTTAGCGGGGGATATTACAATGAGCAGTTCTTC
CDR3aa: CASSLVSGGYYNEQFF

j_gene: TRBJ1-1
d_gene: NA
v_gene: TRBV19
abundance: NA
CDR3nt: TGTGCCAGTAATACAGGTTTAACTGAAGCTTTCTTT
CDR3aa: CASNTGLTEAFF

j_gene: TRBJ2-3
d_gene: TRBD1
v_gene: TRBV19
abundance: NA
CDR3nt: TGTGCCAGTAAGTTGACAGGGGGCACAGATACGCAGTATTTT
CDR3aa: CASKLTGGTDTQYF

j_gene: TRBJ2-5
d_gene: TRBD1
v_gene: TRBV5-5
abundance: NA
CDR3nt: TGTGCCAGCAGCTTGGTTACAGGGGCCCAAGAGACCCAGTACTTC
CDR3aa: CASSLVTGAQETQYF

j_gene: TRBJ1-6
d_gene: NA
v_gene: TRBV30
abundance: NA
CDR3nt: TGTGCCTGGAGCGGACAGAATTCACCCCTCCACTTT
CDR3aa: CAWSGQNSPLHF

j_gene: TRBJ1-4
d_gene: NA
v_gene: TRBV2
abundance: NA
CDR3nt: TGTGCCAGCAGGCTAGGGACTGTGAACAAACTGTTTTTT
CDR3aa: CASRLGTVNKLFF

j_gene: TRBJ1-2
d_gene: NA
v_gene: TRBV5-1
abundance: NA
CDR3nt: TGCGCCAGCAGCCCGGGGTTGTCTGGCTACACCTTC
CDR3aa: CASSPGLSGYTF

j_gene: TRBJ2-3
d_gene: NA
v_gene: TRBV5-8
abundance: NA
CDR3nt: TGTGCCAGCAGCTTGGGAACCTACACAGATACGCAGTATTTT
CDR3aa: CASSLGTYTDTQYF

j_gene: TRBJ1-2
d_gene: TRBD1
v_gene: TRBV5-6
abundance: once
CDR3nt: TGTGCCAGCAGCTCCGTTGACAGGGCCTCCTATGGCTACACCTTC
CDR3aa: CASSSVDRASYGYTF

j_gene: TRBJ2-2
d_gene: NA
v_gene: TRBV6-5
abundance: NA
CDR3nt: TGTGCCAGCAGTTACCTCGATCCCACAACCGGGGAGCTGTTTTTT
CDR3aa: CASSYLDPTTGELFF

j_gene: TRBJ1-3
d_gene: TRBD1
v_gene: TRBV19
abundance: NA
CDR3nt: TGTGCCAGTAGAACAGGGGGGTACTCTGGAAACACCATATATTTT
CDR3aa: CASRTGGYSGNTIYF

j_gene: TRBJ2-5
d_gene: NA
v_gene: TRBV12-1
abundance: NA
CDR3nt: TGTGCCAGCAGCTCTCCTGACGGGGGCCCACAGGGGGAGACCCAGTACTTC
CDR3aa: CASSSPDGGPQGETQYF

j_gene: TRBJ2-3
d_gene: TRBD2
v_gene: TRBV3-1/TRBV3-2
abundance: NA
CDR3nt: TGTGCCAGCAGCCTCACCGTGGGACTAGCGGGCGTTAGCACAGATACGCAGTATTTT
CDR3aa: CASSLTVGLAGVSTDTQYF

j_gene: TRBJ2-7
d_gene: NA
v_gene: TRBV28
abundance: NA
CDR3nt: TGTGCCAGCAGTTTAGCCCAGATCTCCTACGAGCAGTACTTC
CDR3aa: CASSLAQISYEQYF

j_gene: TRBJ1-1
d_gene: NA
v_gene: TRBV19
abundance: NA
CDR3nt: TGTGCCAGTAGTATGGGGGGGACTTCGAACACTGAAGCTTTCTTT
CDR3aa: CASSMGGTSNTEAFF

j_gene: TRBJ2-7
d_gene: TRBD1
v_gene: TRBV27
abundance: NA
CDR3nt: TGTGCCAGCAGTCTGACAGGGTCGTACGAGCAGTACTTC
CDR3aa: CASSLTGSYEQYF

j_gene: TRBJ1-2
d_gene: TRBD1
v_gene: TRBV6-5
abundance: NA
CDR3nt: TGTGCCAGCAGTCCCGGACAGGGTGGTGGCGGCTACACCTTC
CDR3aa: CASSPGQGGGGYTF

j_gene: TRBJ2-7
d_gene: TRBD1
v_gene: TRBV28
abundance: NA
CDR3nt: TGTGTGTCGAGGGGGCGCGTCTCCTACGAGCAGTACTTC
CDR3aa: CVSRGRVSYEQYF